The text below deals with one TCR beta chain. Its antigen remains unidentified. The junction shows a germline mismatch at one end, possibly a read error. Primers for the PCR totalled 60 Vbeta and 13 Jbeta. Profiling relied on immunoSEQ multiplex PCR, and the TCRdb table lists in-frame clones only, not all of them. The sample has 90,000 to 110,000 clones; roughly 15% are singletons. The CDR3 covers 15 residues. Germline-derived CDR1 and CDR2 are SSHAT and FNYEAQ (reference sequence). This sample was taken from a study of cytomegalovirus exposure and HLA in healthy donors. Study-wide points: In a later analysis, TCR association rates varied by HLA locus: DRB1 most, HLA-C fewest. In a later analysis, V- and J-gene trimming of beta chains associated with a DCLRE1C missense variant, replicated independently. Earlier findings revealed that most TCR beta V segments proved productive either about 87% or about 30% of the time.

This chain uses TRBV7-7 with TRBJ2-2, with TRBD1 matching over 9 bases. This TCR came from a female donor in good health and CMV-seronegative. Sequencing was done on a sample of PBMCs. The DNA for the CDR3 is TGTGCTAGCAGCTTAGCCGGGACAGGGATGGGGGAGCTGTTTTTT. Amino acids: CASSLAGTGMGELFF.